The entry that follows covers one TCR beta chain sequence. The sample comes from a study of control samples from healthy donors and cancer patients. Germline CDR1 reads PRHDT; CDR2 reads FYEKMQ (reference sequence). The CDR3 is 17 amino acids. The V end lost 1 base, the J end lost 0 bases, and 15 bases lay between the germline ends. The repertoire was sequenced with immunoSEQ multiplex PCR; TCRdb's copy has only in-frame clones and lacks some. Among roughly 50,000 clones listed, roughly 92% were seen once. Specimen: PBMCs. This chain connects TRBV13 to TRBJ1-1; maybe TRBD1 (5 bases). The TCR comes from a man aged 25 to 40 with colorectal cancer. CDR3 loop: CASSLVDTGLLNTEAFF. The CDR3 DNA is TGTGCCAGCAGCTTAGTGGACACGGGCCTGCTGAACACTGAAGCTTTCTTT.